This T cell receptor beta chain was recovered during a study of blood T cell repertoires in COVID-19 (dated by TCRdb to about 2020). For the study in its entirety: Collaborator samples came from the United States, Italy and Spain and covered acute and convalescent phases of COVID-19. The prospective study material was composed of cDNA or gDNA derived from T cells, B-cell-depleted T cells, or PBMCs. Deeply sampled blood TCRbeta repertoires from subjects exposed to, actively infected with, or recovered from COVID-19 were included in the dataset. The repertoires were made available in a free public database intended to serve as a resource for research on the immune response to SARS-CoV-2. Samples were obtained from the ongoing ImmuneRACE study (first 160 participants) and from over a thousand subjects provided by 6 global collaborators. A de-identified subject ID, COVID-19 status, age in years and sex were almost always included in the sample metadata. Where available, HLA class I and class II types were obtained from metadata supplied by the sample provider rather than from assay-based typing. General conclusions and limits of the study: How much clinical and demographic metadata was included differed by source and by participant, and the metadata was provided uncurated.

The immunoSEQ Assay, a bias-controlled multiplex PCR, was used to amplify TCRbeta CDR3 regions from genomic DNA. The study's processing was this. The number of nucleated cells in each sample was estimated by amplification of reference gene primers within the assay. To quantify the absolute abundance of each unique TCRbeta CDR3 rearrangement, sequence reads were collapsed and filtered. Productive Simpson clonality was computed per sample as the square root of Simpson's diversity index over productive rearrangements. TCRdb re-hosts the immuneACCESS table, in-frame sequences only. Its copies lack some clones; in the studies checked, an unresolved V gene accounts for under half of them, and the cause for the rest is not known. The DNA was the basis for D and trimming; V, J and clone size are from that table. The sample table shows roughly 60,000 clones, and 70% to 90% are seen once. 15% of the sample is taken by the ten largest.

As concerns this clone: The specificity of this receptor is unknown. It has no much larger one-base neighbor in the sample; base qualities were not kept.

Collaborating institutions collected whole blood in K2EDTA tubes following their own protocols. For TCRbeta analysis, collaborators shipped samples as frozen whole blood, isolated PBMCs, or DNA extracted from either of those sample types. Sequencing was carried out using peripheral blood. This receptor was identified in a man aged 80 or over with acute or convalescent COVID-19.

The CDR3 reads as follows: CASSSGLAETQYF. The nucleotide sequence reads as follows: TGTGCCAGCAGTTCAGGACTAGCGGAGACCCAGTACTTC. The receptor chain draws on TRBV6-5 and TRBJ2-5; the central 9 bases match TRBD2. Germline trimming: 4 bases from V, 5 bases from J; junction bases outside gene matches: 2. The cysteine opens and the phenylalanine closes a CDR3 of 13 amino acids. Of all the DNA, just the CDR3 is kept, 39 bases in frame from base 1. Taken from the germline V gene, the CDR1 and CDR2 loops are MNHEY and SVGAGI.